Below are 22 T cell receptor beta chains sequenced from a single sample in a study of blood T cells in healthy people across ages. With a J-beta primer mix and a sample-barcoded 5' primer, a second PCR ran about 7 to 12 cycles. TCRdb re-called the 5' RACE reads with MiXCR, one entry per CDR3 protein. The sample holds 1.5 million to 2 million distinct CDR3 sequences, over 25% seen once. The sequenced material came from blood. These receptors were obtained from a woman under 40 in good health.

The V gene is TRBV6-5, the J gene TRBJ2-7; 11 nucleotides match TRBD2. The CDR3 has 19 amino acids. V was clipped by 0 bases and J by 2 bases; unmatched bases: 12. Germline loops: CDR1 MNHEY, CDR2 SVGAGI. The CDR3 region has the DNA TGTGCCAGCAGTTACTCGTTCCTAGCGGGGGGTTTAAACGCCTACGAGCAGTACTTC. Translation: CASSYSFLAGGLNAYEQYF.

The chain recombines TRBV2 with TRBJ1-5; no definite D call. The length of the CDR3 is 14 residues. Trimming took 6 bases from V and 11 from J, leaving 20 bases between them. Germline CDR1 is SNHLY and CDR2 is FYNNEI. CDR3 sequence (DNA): TGTGCCAGCAGCCCTACCGGGGAGAGGAGGGCCCAGCATTTT. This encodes CASSPTGERRAQHF.

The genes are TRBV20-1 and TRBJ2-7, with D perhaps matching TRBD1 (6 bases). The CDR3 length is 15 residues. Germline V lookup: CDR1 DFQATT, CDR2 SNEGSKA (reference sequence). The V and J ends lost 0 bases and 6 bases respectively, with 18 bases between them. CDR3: CSARDQRTVSVEQYF. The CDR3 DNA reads TGCAGTGCTAGAGATCAGCGGACAGTTTCCGTCGAGCAGTACTTC.

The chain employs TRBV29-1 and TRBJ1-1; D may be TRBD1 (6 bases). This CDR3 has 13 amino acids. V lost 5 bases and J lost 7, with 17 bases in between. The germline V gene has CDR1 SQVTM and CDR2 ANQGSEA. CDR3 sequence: CSVMGGGLGEAFF. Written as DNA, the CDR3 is TGCAGCGTTATGGGGGGGGGGCTAGGTGAAGCTTTCTTT.

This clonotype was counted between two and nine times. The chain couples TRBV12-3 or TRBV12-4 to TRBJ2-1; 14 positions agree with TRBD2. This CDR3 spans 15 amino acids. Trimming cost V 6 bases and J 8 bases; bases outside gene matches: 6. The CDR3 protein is CASRWTSGGSYEQFF. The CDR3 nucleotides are TGTGCCAGCAGGTGGACTAGCGGGGGGAGCTATGAGCAGTTCTTC.

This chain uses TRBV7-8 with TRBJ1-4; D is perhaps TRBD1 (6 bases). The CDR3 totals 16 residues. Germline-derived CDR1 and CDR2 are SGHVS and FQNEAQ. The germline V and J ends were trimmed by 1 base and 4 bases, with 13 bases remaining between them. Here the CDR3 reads CASSLGGAWGNEKLFF. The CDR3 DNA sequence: TGTGCCAGCAGCTTAGGGGGGGCTTGGGGTAATGAAAAACTGTTTTTT.

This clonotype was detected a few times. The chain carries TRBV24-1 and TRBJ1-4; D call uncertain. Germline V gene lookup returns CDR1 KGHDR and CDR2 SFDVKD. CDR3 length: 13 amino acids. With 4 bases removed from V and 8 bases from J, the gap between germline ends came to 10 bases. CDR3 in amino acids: CATSEPPGEKLFF. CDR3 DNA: TGTGCCACCAGTGAGCCCCCCGGGGAAAAACTGTTTTTT.

The CDR3 coding sequence is TGTGCCAGCAGACCGACAGGGGGCCTCTACAATGAGCAGTTCTTC. This gives the protein CASRPTGGLYNEQFF. V gene TRBV12-3 or TRBV12-4 combines with J gene TRBJ2-1; 10 positions agree with TRBD1. With 6 bases clipped from V and 3 bases from J, the junction kept 5 bases outside the gene matches. The length of the CDR3 is 15 residues.

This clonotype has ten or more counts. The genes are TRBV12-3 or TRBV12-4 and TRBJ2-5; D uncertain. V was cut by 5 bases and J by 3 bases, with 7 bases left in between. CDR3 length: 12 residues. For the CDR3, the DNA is TGTGCCAGCAGTGAGACGAAAGAGACCCAGTACTTC. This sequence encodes CASSETKETQYF.

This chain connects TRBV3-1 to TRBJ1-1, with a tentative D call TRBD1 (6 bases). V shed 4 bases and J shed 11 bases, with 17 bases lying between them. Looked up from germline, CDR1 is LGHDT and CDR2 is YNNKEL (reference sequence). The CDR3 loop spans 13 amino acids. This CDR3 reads CASSPATRGGAFF. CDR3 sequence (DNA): TGTGCCAGCAGCCCAGCCACGAGAGGGGGTGCTTTCTTT. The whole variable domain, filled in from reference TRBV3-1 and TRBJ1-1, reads DTAVSQTPKYLVTQMGNDKSIKCEQNLGHDTMYWYKQDSKKFLKIMFSYNNKELIINETVPNRFSPKSPDKAHLNLHINSLELGDSAVYFCASSPATRGGAFFGQGTRLTVV.

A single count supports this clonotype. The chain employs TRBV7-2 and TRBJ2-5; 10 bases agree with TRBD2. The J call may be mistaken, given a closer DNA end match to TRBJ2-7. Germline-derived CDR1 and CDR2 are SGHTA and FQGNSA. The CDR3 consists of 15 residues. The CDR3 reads CASSPRGASGGEQYF. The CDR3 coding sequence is TGTGCCAGCAGCCCAAGGGGGGCTAGCGGGGGCGAGCAGTACTTC.

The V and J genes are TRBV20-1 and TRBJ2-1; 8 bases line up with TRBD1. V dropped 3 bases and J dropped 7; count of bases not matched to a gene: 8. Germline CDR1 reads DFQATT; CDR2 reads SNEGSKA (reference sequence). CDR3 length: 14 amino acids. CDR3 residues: CSAREGTGWNEQFF. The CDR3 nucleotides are TGCAGTGCTAGGGAGGGGACAGGTTGGAATGAGCAGTTCTTC.

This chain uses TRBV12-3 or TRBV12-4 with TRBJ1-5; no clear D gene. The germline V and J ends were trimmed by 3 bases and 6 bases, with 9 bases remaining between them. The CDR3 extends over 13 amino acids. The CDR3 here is CASSFRTRQPQHF. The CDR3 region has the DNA TGTGCCAGCAGTTTCCGAACCCGTCAGCCCCAGCATTTT.

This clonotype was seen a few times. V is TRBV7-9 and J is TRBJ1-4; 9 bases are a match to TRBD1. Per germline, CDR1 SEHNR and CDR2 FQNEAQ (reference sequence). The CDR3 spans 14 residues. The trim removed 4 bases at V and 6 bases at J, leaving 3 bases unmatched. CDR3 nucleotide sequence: TGTGCCAGCAGCTGGTGGGACAGGGATGAAAAACTGTTTTTT. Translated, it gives CASSWWDRDEKLFF.

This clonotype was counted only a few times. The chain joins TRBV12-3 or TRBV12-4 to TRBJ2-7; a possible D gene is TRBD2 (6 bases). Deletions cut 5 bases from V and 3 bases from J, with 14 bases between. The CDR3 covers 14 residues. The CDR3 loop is CASSPSEAGYEQYF. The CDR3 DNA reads TGTGCCAGCAGTCCCTCGGAAGCGGGCTACGAGCAGTACTTC.

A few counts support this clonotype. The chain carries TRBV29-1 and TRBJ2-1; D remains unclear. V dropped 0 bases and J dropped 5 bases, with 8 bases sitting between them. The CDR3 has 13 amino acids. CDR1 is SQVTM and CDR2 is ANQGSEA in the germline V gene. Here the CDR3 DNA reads TGCAGCGTTGAAGATCTGTCAGACAATGAGCAGTTCTTC. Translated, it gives CSVEDLSDNEQFF.

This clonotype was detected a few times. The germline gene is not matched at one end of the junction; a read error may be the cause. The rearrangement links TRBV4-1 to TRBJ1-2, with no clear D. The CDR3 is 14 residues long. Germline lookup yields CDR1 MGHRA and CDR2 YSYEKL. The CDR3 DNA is TGCACCAGCAGCCAGGATCGTGGGAACTATGGCTACACCTTC. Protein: CTSSQDRGNYGYTF.

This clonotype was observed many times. The CDR3, as DNA: TGTGCCAGCAGCTTAGGCCCCCGAGGCGGGCGCGGAGCCTACGAGCAGTACTTC. This gives the protein CASSLGPRGGRGAYEQYF. V is TRBV7-2 and J is TRBJ2-7; D is perhaps TRBD2 (5 bases). V lost 1 base and J lost 2, with 21 bases in between. Germline V gene data show CDR1 as SGHTA and CDR2 as FQGNSA. The CDR3 is 18 amino acids.

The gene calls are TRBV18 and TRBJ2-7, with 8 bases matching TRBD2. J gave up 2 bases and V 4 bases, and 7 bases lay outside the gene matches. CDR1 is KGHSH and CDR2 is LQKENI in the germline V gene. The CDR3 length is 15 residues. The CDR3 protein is CASSRTSGQTYEQYF. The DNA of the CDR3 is TGTGCCAGCTCACGCACTAGCGGACAAACCTACGAGCAGTACTTC.

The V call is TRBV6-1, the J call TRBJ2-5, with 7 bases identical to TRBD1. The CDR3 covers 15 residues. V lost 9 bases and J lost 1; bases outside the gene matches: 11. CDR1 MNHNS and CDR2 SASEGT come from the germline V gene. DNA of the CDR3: TGTGCCAGTTTAACCACAGGGGCTCGCCAAGAGACCCAGTACTTC. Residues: CASLTTGARQETQYF.

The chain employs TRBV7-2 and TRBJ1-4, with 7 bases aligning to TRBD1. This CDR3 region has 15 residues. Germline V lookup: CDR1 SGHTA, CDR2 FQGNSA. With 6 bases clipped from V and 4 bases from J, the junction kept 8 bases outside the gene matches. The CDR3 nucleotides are TGTGCCAGCAGGGCTACAGGGGTCGATAATGAAAAACTGTTTTTT. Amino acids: CASRATGVDNEKLFF.

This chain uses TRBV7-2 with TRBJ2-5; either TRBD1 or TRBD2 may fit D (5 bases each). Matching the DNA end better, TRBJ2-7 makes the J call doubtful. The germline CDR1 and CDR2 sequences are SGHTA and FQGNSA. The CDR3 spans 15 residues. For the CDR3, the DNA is TGTGCCAGCAGCTTCCAGGGAGCGACTTATTACGAGCAGTACTTC. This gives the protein CASSFQGATYYEQYF.